This entry lists 18 T cell receptor beta chains sequenced from one sample in a study of T cell responses to AZD1222 COVID-19 vaccine. Sequenced by immunoSEQ multiplex PCR; TCRdb stores in-frame clones only, minus some. Of about 130,000 clones in the sample, 80% to 95% were seen once. Material: peripheral blood, obtained 28 days after the second AZD1222 dose. The receptors were gathered from an adult who received the AZD1222 COVID-19 vaccine.

The V call is TRBV5-4, the J call TRBJ2-3; possible D gene TRBD2, 5 bases. The CDR3 has 15 residues. Trimming removed 1 base from V and 1 base from J, with 10 bases in between. Germline V gene data show CDR1 as SGHNT and CDR2 as YYREEE (reference sequence). The CDR3 DNA is TGTGCCAGCAGCTTGTATTCCGGGGGCACAGATACGCAGTATTTT. Protein sequence: CASSLYSGGTDTQYF.

This chain uses TRBV30 with TRBJ2-7; 8 bases are a match to TRBD1. With 3 bases clipped from V and 9 bases from J, the junction kept 7 bases outside the gene matches. The germline V gene has CDR1 GTSNPN and CDR2 SVGIG (reference sequence). CDR3 length: 12 amino acids. CDR3 in DNA: TGTGCCTGGAGCTCCAGGGGGCTACTGCAGTACTTC. It specifies CAWSSRGLLQYF.

The chain has TRBV2 and TRBJ2-1; D gene uncertain. V gave up 8 bases and J gave up 5 bases, with 16 bases separating them. This CDR3 has 14 residues. The germline V gene has CDR1 SNHLY and CDR2 FYNNEI. The CDR3, as DNA: TGTGCCAGCTACCAAAGGTACACCAACAATGAGCAGTTCTTC. It specifies CASYQRYTNNEQFF.

The chain links TRBV28 to TRBJ1-2, with TRBD1 matching 8 bases. Germline CDR1 and CDR2: MDHEN and SYDVKM. V lost 6 bases to trimming and J lost 4 bases; unmatched junction nucleotides: 4. The CDR3 contains 13 residues. The CDR3 reads CASSRTGGYGYTF. DNA for the CDR3: TGTGCCAGCAGCCGCACAGGGGGCTATGGCTACACCTTC.

The chain is built from TRBV23-1 and TRBJ1-1, with a possible D match to TRBD1 (5 bases). TRBV23-1 carries the ORF label, with uncertain function. Trimming shortened V by 8 bases and J by 6 bases, and 22 bases separated the two germline ends. This CDR3 has 15 amino acids. CDR3 loop: CASPTGPLGRAEAFF. CDR3 coding DNA: TGCGCCAGCCCCACGGGACCTCTAGGAAGAGCTGAAGCTTTCTTT.

The chain is built from TRBV7-6 and TRBJ2-5; 10 bases line up with TRBD2. The CDR3 has 16 residues. CDR1 SGHVS and CDR2 FNYEAQ come from the germline V gene. Unmatched junction bases numbered 11, after V lost 5 bases and J lost 5 bases. CDR3 residues: CASSRNLAGAGETQYF. CDR3 DNA sequence: TGTGCCAGCAGCCGTAACCTAGCGGGGGCTGGGGAGACCCAGTACTTC.

The chain combines TRBV20-1 with TRBJ2-7; a weak D match, TRBD1 (5 bases). The CDR3 is 11 amino acids. The V end was cut by 6 bases, the J end by 4 bases, with 10 bases between. CDR1 DFQATT and CDR2 SNEGSKA come from the germline V gene (reference sequence). CDR3 amino acids: CSAPSGYEQYF. CDR3 coding DNA: TGCAGTGCCCCGTCAGGGTACGAGCAGTACTTC.

The CDR3 loop reads CATSDGVETQYF. The DNA for the CDR3 is TGTGCCACCAGTGACGGTGTAGAGACCCAGTACTTC. The chain carries TRBV24-1 and TRBJ2-5; D gene unclear. The CDR3 runs to 12 residues. V dropped 4 bases and J dropped 4 bases, with 6 bases sitting between them. Germline values: CDR1 KGHDR, CDR2 SFDVKD.

The rearrangement links TRBV2 to TRBJ2-2, with D unresolved. Deletions cut 11 bases from V and 7 bases from J, with 23 bases between. The germline gives CDR1 SNHLY, CDR2 FYNNEI. CDR3 length: 15 residues. CDR3 DNA: TGTGCCGGAACCAACCCCCTCAGGACCGGCGGGGAGCTGTTTTTT. Its translation is CAGTNPLRTGGELFF.

The J gene is TRBJ1-2, the V gene TRBV4-1; a weak D match, TRBD1 (6 bases). This CDR3 is built from 15 residues. Between the trimmed V and J ends, which lost 1 base and 5 bases, there was a span of 14 bases. Germline V gene lookup returns CDR1 MGHRA and CDR2 YSYEKL. CDR3 amino acids: CASSQGGAWRYGYTF. The CDR3 bases are TGCGCCAGCAGCCAAGGGGGGGCCTGGCGATATGGCTACACCTTC.

J is TRBJ1-3 and V is TRBV5-4; 7 nucleotides line up with TRBD1. Germline V gives CDR1 SGHNT, CDR2 YYREEE (reference sequence). V shed 4 bases, J shed 4 bases, and the junction held 5 bases outside the gene matches. The CDR3 consists of 14 residues. For the CDR3, the DNA is TGTGCCAGCAGCCTCAGGGGGGGCGGAAACACCATATATTTT. It yields the protein CASSLRGGGNTIYF.

The chain recombines TRBV7-9 with TRBJ1-1; 8 bases are a match to TRBD1. J gave up 3 bases and V 5 bases, and 5 bases lay outside the gene matches. In germline, CDR1 is SEHNR, CDR2 FQNEAQ (reference sequence). The length of the CDR3 is 14 residues. CDR3: CASSLRGPDTEAFF. The CDR3 region has the DNA TGTGCCAGCAGCCTCAGGGGGCCGGACACTGAAGCTTTCTTT. Full variable domain (rest looked up from reference TRBV7-9 and TRBJ1-1): DTGVSQNPRHKITKRGQNVTFRCDPISEHNRLYWYRQTLGQGPEFLTYFQNEAQLEKSRLLSDRFSAERPKGSFSTLEIQRTEQGDSAMYLCASSLRGPDTEAFFGQGTRLTVV.

The genes are TRBV7-9 and TRBJ2-1, with a weak D call TRBD1 (6 bases). Germline CDR1 is SEHNR and CDR2 is FQNEAQ (reference sequence). This CDR3 comprises 17 residues. V was cut by 4 bases and J by 1 base, with 17 bases left in between. The CDR3 bases are TGTGCCAGCAGCTCAGAGAGAGGGGGTTCGTCCTACAATGAGCAGTTCTTC. As protein: CASSSERGGSSYNEQFF.

The chain uses TRBV2 and TRBJ1-5; perhaps TRBD1 as D (5 bases). Germline CDR1 reads SNHLY; CDR2 reads FYNNEI. CDR3 size: 14 residues. V gave up 1 base and J gave up 7 bases, with 11 bases separating them. The CDR3 bases are TGTGCCAGCAGTGAAGTGGGGGTACGGCAGCCCCAGCATTTT. As protein: CASSEVGVRQPQHF.

The V and J genes are TRBV6-5 and TRBJ2-5; a weak D match, TRBD2 (6 bases). The CDR3 loop spans 15 amino acids. V was pared by 2 bases and J by 5 bases, with 15 bases between. CDR1 MNHEY and CDR2 SVGAGI come from the germline V gene. The CDR3 DNA follows: TGTGCCAGCAGTTACGGACTAACCCTGGGCGAGACCCAGTACTTC. This sequence encodes CASSYGLTLGETQYF.

As DNA, the CDR3 is TGTGCCAGCAGCTTGGAGGTCCTGGGGACCGGGGAGCTGTTTTTT. It yields the protein CASSLEVLGTGELFF. The gene calls are TRBV7-9 and TRBJ2-2, with D possibly matching TRBD2 (5 bases). The germline V gene encodes CDR1 SEHNR and CDR2 FQNEAQ (reference sequence). V was clipped by 3 bases and J by 5 bases, with 13 bases between them. The CDR3 runs 15 residues. The whole variable domain, remainder taken from reference TRBV7-9 and TRBJ2-2, is DTGVSQNPRHKITKRGQNVTFRCDPISEHNRLYWYRQTLGQGPEFLTYFQNEAQLEKSRLLSDRFSAERPKGSFSTLEIQRTEQGDSAMYLCASSLEVLGTGELFFGEGSRLTVL.

This rearrangement joins TRBV2 to TRBJ1-3, with D maybe TRBD1 (6 bases). Germline V lookup: CDR1 SNHLY, CDR2 FYNNEI. V gave up 6 bases and J gave up 4 bases, with 16 bases separating them. This CDR3 comprises 15 residues. CDR3 region: CASSALTGSGNTIYF. CDR3 DNA sequence: TGTGCCAGCAGCGCCCTAACAGGGTCCGGAAACACCATATATTTT.

The V gene is TRBV5-1, the J gene TRBJ2-3, with D perhaps matching TRBD2 (6 bases). This CDR3 has 15 amino acids. The germline gives CDR1 SGHRS, CDR2 YFSETQ. V dropped 0 bases and J dropped 4 bases, with 12 bases sitting between them. CDR3 DNA sequence: TGCGCCAGCAGCTTGGGTGCCACGGGGGCAGATACGCAGTATTTT. This codes for CASSLGATGADTQYF.